Presented here are 21 T cell receptor beta chains from one specimen sequenced in a study of a mutant IDH1 vaccine in newly diagnosed glioma. Produced via immunoSEQ multiplex PCR; TCRdb's table is partial and in-frame only. The sample shows over 35,000 clones, approximately 88% of them seen only once. As to time point: week 23, last vaccination. All doses held 300 ug of mutant IDH1 20-mer peptide, with topical imiquimod. These TCRs are of unknown antigen specificity. The material sequenced was PBMCs, taken from a glioma patient whose treatment included an IDH1 peptide vaccine. The receptor source for this set is a woman aged 18-29 years with glioma. Some clones in this sample may be carry-over from other donors' samples.

The chain combines TRBV6-5 with TRBJ2-7; no reliable D call. CDR1 is MNHEY, CDR2 SVGAGI, per germline. V was shortened by 5 bases and J by 0 bases, with 14 bases between the two germline ends. The CDR3 contains 15 residues. The CDR3 protein is CASSPLSSSSYEQYF. The CDR3 DNA sequence: TGTGCCAGCAGTCCCTTATCCTCGAGCTCCTACGAGCAGTACTTC.

The chain joins TRBV10-3 to TRBJ2-7, with 8 nucleotides matching TRBD1. The junction had 4 bases not matched to a gene; V was cut back by 0 bases and J by 3 bases. Looked up from germline, CDR1 is ENHRY and CDR2 is SYGVKD. CDR3 length: 15 residues. CDR3 sequence reads: CAISESQGAGYEQYF. The CDR3 DNA reads TGTGCCATCAGTGAGTCGCAGGGGGCCGGCTACGAGCAGTACTTC.

The chain is built from TRBV4-1 and TRBJ2-2, with TRBD1 matching 9 bases. Germline V lookup: CDR1 MGHRA, CDR2 YSYEKL. Trimming cost V 5 bases and J 7 bases; bases outside gene matches: 8. This CDR3 comprises 15 residues. The CDR3 DNA reads as TGCGCCAGCAGCTTTCCGACAGGGGGGCACGGGGAGCTGTTTTTT. It encodes CASSFPTGGHGELFF.

Only a few counts were recorded for this clone. The chain employs TRBV9 and TRBJ2-2, with 7 bases that match TRBD1. Losses at the gene ends were 3 bases for V and 0 bases for J; bases not matched to a gene: 2. The CDR3 is 15 residues long. Germline V gene sequence: CDR1 SGDLS, CDR2 YYNGEE. The CDR3 DNA reads as TGTGCCAGCAGCGAGCAGGGGGCGAACACCGGGGAGCTGTTTTTT. This codes for CASSEQGANTGELFF.

The chain recombines TRBV19 with TRBJ1-5, with 9 nucleotides matching TRBD1. J was trimmed by 2 bases and V by 3 bases; bases with no gene match: 11. The CDR3 covers 18 residues. The V gene's germline CDR1 is LNHDA and CDR2 SQIVND (reference sequence). CDR3 in DNA: TGTGCCAGTAGTATTCCGGACAGGGGCCCATGGGGCAATCAGCCCCAGCATTTT. This encodes CASSIPDRGPWGNQPQHF.

V gene TRBV27 combines with J gene TRBJ1-1, with a weak D call TRBD1 (5 bases). This CDR3 is built from 15 residues. CDR1 and CDR2 (germline): MNHEY, SMNVEV (reference sequence). V was cut by 8 bases and J by 0 bases, with 16 bases left in between. The CDR3 protein is CASLRGGGLNTEAFF. The CDR3 region has the DNA TGTGCCAGCCTTCGGGGGGGAGGGCTGAACACTGAAGCTTTCTTT.

This clone showed up just a few times. The chain couples TRBV29-1 to TRBJ2-2; unclear D gene. CDR1 is SQVTM, CDR2 ANQGSEA, per germline. The CDR3 is 12 amino acids. V lost 6 bases and J 1 base, leaving 6 bases between the germline ends. The CDR3, as DNA: TGCAGCGTCTCATTGAACACCGGGGAGCTGTTTTTT. Amino acid sequence: CSVSLNTGELFF.

The chain joins TRBV5-1 to TRBJ1-1; unclear D gene. Deletions cut 4 bases from V and 1 base from J, with 20 bases between. The CDR3 extends over 17 amino acids. Germline V lookup: CDR1 SGHRS, CDR2 YFSETQ. The CDR3 DNA reads TGCGCCAGCAGCCCCCCCCGTGGGTTTAACAGGAACACTGAAGCTTTCTTT. It encodes CASSPPRGFNRNTEAFF. The entire variable domain, with the rest obtained from reference TRBV5-1 and TRBJ1-1, is as follows: KAGVTQTPRYLIKTRGQQVTLSCSPISGHRSVSWYQQTPGQGLQFLFEYFSETQRNKGNFPGRFSGRQFSNSRSEMNVSTLELGDSALYLCASSPPRGFNRNTEAFFGQGTRLTVV.

The rearrangement uses TRBV6-1 and TRBJ2-5; D is perhaps TRBD1 or TRBD2 (6 bases each). Germline V gives CDR1 MNHNS, CDR2 SASEGT. The V end lost 6 bases, the J end lost 7 bases, and 21 bases lay between the germline ends. The CDR3 covers 15 residues. This chain's CDR3 is CASRKAGDLSGTQYF. DNA of the CDR3: TGTGCCAGCAGGAAAGCAGGGGACTTAAGCGGGACCCAGTACTTC.

V is TRBV6-5 and J is TRBJ2-1; TRBD1 is a possible D gene (5 bases). Trimming took 2 bases from V and 5 from J, leaving 10 bases between them. The CDR3 loop spans 14 amino acids. CDR1 and CDR2 (germline): MNHEY, SVGAGI. The CDR3 DNA reads as TGTGCCAGCAGTTACAGGGGTGTGGACAATGAGCAGTTCTTC. Translation: CASSYRGVDNEQFF.

J is TRBJ2-7 and V is TRBV12-5; D is possibly TRBD2 (5 bases). Germline CDR1 is LGHNT and CDR2 is FRNRAP. The V and J ends lost 0 bases and 4 bases respectively, with 16 bases between them. The CDR3 has 16 amino acids. Here the CDR3 DNA reads TGTGCTAGTGGTTTGGTACTGGGAATCCCGGGGTACGAGCAGTACTTC. Protein sequence: CASGLVLGIPGYEQYF. Full variable domain (rest looked up from reference TRBV12-5 and TRBJ2-7): DARVTQTPRHKVTEMGQEVTMRCQPILGHNTVFWYRQTMMQGLELLAYFRNRAPLDDSGMPKDRFSAEMPDATLATLKIQPSEPRDSAVYFCASGLVLGIPGYEQYFGPGTRLTVT.

The CDR3 DNA reads as TGTGCCAGCAGCAAGGAACGGGGGGGGGATTACAATGAGCAGTTCTTC. Its protein product is CASSKERGGDYNEQFF. This chain joins TRBV5-6 and TRBJ2-1; 8 positions agree with TRBD2. CDR3 length: 16 amino acids. CDR1 and CDR2 from the germline V gene are SGHDT and YYEEEE. After removal of 4 bases from V and 4 bases from J, the junction contained 10 bases not matched to a gene.

This chain joins TRBV11-2 and TRBJ2-7; TRBD1 aligns across 8 bases. Germline V gives CDR1 SGHAT, CDR2 FQNNGV. This CDR3 is built from 15 residues. The V segment lost 1 base and the J segment 3 bases; nucleotides outside the gene matches: 5. The CDR3 spells CASSLAFDRGYEQYF. CDR3 nucleotide sequence: TGTGCCAGCAGCTTAGCGTTTGACAGGGGCTACGAGCAGTACTTC.

The rearrangement links TRBV4-1 to TRBJ2-3; the D is unclear. Germline loops: CDR1 MGHRA, CDR2 YSYEKL. The CDR3 has 15 amino acids. Trimming removed 1 base at V and 0 bases at J, with 8 bases between. In DNA, the CDR3 is TGCGCCAGCAGCCAAGTTGCCGGTAGCACAGATACGCAGTATTTT. Protein: CASSQVAGSTDTQYF.

The gene calls are TRBV10-2 and TRBJ1-3; no firm D call. The CDR3 contains 12 residues. Germline V CDR1 and CDR2: WSHSY, SAAADI. Trimming cost V 10 bases and J 8 bases, with 15 bases left between them. The chain's CDR3 is CATHGGWDTIYF. For the CDR3, the DNA is TGCGCCACCCATGGAGGGTGGGACACCATATATTTT.

The chain carries TRBV12-5 and TRBJ1-2; D perhaps matches TRBD1 (5 bases). This CDR3 has 15 amino acids. The germline V and J ends were trimmed by 6 bases and 0 bases, with 14 bases remaining between them. The germline gives CDR1 LGHNT, CDR2 FRNRAP. CDR3 nucleotides: TGTGCTAGTGGCCGGTCGGCAGGGCCTAACTATGGCTACACCTTC. It is translated as CASGRSAGPNYGYTF. The full variable domain, in which reference TRBV12-5 and TRBJ1-2 provide the parts outside the CDR3, is DARVTQTPRHKVTEMGQEVTMRCQPILGHNTVFWYRQTMMQGLELLAYFRNRAPLDDSGMPKDRFSAEMPDATLATLKIQPSEPRDSAVYFCASGRSAGPNYGYTFGSGTRLTVV.

The chain has TRBV7-9 and TRBJ1-2; D is undetermined. Trimming took 2 bases from V and 2 from J, leaving 12 bases between them. The CDR3 extends over 15 amino acids. Germline V gene data show CDR1 as SEHNR and CDR2 as FQNEAQ (reference sequence). CDR3 loop: CASSLLPTRNYGYTF. DNA for the CDR3: TGTGCCAGCAGCTTACTCCCCACAAGAAACTATGGCTACACCTTC.

This clone appeared a single time. V is TRBV11-2 and J is TRBJ2-1, with D tentatively TRBD1 or TRBD2 (5 bases each). This CDR3 spans 14 amino acids. V was clipped by 5 bases and J by 2 bases, with 10 bases between them. The germline CDR1 and CDR2 sequences are SGHAT and FQNNGV. This CDR3 is CASSPSGPYNEQFF. The CDR3 DNA follows: TGTGCCAGCAGCCCGTCGGGGCCCTACAATGAGCAGTTCTTC.

This sequence joins TRBV29-1 and TRBJ2-5; TRBD2 is a possible D gene (6 bases). Germline lookup yields CDR1 SQVTM and CDR2 ANQGSEA. The CDR3 consists of 13 residues. The CDR3 DNA sequence: TGCGGGGCGGCAGGGAGGTACCAAGAGACCCAGTACTTC. Amino acid sequence: CGAAGRYQETQYF.

This clone was observed a few times. V gene TRBV14 combines with J gene TRBJ1-1; D not certain. This CDR3 has 14 amino acids. Trimming left V 4 bases short and J 4 bases short, with 13 bases between. The V gene's germline CDR1 is SGHDN and CDR2 FVKESK. The CDR3 protein is CASSPGPLGTEAFF. The CDR3, as DNA: TGTGCCAGCAGCCCCGGGCCCTTGGGCACTGAAGCTTTCTTT.

This clone was observed a single time. The chain employs TRBV19 and TRBJ2-7; TRBD2 agrees at 7 bases. Germline loops: CDR1 LNHDA, CDR2 SQIVND (reference sequence). V shed 3 bases, J shed 9 bases, and the junction held 8 bases outside the gene matches. The CDR3 contains 13 residues. CDR3: CASSMGEGTWQYF. DNA for the CDR3: TGTGCCAGTAGTATGGGGGAGGGGACCTGGCAGTACTTC.